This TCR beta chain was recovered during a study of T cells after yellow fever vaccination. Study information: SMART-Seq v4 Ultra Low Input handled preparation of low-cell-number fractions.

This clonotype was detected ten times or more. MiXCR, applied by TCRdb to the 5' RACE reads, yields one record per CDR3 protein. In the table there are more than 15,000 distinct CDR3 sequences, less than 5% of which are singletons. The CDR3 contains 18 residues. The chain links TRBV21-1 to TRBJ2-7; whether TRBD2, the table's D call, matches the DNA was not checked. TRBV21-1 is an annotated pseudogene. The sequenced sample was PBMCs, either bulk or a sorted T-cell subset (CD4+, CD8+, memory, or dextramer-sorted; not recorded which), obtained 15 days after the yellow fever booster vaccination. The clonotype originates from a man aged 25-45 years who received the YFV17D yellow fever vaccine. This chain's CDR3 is CASSNRAVSFRSSYEQYF. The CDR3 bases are TGTGCCAGCAGCAATCGGGCCGTATCTTTTAGGAGCTCCTACGAGCAGTACTTC.